The 28 T cell receptor beta chains listed next were all sequenced from one sample in a study of cytomegalovirus exposure and HLA in healthy donors (dated by TCRdb to 2015 to 2018). Library creation used the immunoSEQ multiplex PCR assay. For the multiplex PCR, a mixture combining 60 forward primers for TCR Vbeta segments and 13 reverse primers for TCR Jbeta segments was used. What TCRdb holds here is the immuneACCESS table cut down to in-frame rearrangements. Part of the clones is not present; checked against another copy, under half of the missing clones reflect an unresolved V gene, and the others are unexplained. The sample data list 170,000 or so clones, and over 80% of these were observed just once. Of the sample, around 1.5% falls within the top ten clones. The sequenced sample consisted of PBMCs. All receptors come from a man aged 50-60 years in good health and CMV-seronegative.

The rearrangement joins TRBV11-2 to TRBJ1-2, with TRBD1 as a possible D gene (5 bases). This CDR3 comprises 13 residues. The germline gives CDR1 SGHAT, CDR2 FQNNGV. V shed 4 bases and J shed 8 bases, with 14 bases lying between them. CDR3 sequence: CASSSRAMGGYTF. DNA of the CDR3: TGTGCCAGCAGCTCCAGGGCCATGGGGGGCTACACCTTC.

The rearrangement joins TRBV5-1 to TRBJ2-5; 9 bases match TRBD2. V was clipped by 5 bases and J by 2 bases; unmatched bases: 7. The CDR3 has 15 amino acids. CDR1 is SGHRS and CDR2 is YFSETQ in the germline V gene. CDR3 coding DNA: TGCGCCAGCAGTTCTCTAGCGGGGTTACAAGAGACCCAGTACTTC. It codes for CASSSLAGLQETQYF.

This clone occurred once. The chain combines TRBV6-6 with TRBJ1-1; 9 bases line up with TRBD1. After removal of 5 bases from V and 7 bases from J, the junction contained 5 bases not matched to a gene. The CDR3 has 13 residues. Germline V gene sequence: CDR1 MNHNY, CDR2 SVGAGI (reference sequence). The CDR3 coding sequence is TGTGCCAGCAGTCAACAGGGGGCCGTTGAAGCTTTCTTT. The encoded protein is CASSQQGAVEAFF.

The rearrangement links TRBV11-1 to TRBJ2-3; 10 nucleotides agree with TRBD2. This CDR3 region has 14 residues. Germline lookup yields CDR1 SGHAT and CDR2 FQDESV (reference sequence). V was pared by 7 bases and J by 7 bases, with 8 bases of the junction left unmatched. CDR3 coding DNA: TGTGCCAGCACCTCTAGCGGGAGAACATATACGCAGTATTTT. Translation: CASTSSGRTYTQYF. The variable domain in full, completed from reference TRBV11-1 and TRBJ2-3, reads EAEVAQSPRYKITEKSQAVAFWCDPISGHATLYWYRQILGQGPELLVQFQDESVVDDSQLPKDRFSAERLKGVDSTLKIQPAELGDSAMYLCASTSSGRTYTQYFGPGTRLTVL.

V usage is TRBV5-6 and J usage is TRBJ2-1; perhaps TRBD1 as D (5 bases). This CDR3 region has 14 residues. The germline gives CDR1 SGHDT, CDR2 YYEEEE. V lost 0 bases to trimming and J lost 9 bases, with 13 bases between them. For the CDR3, the DNA is TGTGCCAGCAGCTTGGGTCAGGGAAGTTTTGAGCAGTTCTTC. This encodes CASSLGQGSFEQFF.

The CDR3 DNA sequence: TGTGCCAGTTTCGGACAGGGGACTTACTATGGCTACACCTTC. It codes for CASFGQGTYYGYTF. The gene calls are TRBV19 and TRBJ1-2, with 9 bases identical to TRBD1. The CDR3 runs to 14 residues. Per the germline V gene, CDR1 is LNHDA and CDR2 is SQIVND (reference sequence). V dropped 8 bases and J dropped 3; count of bases not matched to a gene: 7. Using reference TRBV19 and TRBJ1-2 for the parts outside the CDR3, the full variable domain is DGGITQSPKYLFRKEGQNVTLSCEQNLNHDAMYWYRQDPGQGLRLIYYSQIVNDFQKGDIAEGYSVSREKKESFPLTVTSAQKNPTAFYLCASFGQGTYYGYTFGSGTRLTVV.

The chain uses TRBV5-1 and TRBJ2-7; TRBD1 aligns across 7 bases. The CDR3 extends over 14 amino acids. Germline V CDR1 and CDR2: SGHRS, YFSETQ. V shed 4 bases, J shed 7 bases, and the junction held 11 bases outside the gene matches. In DNA, the CDR3 is TGCGCCAGCAGCCGCATCGGACAGGCCTCGGAGCAGTACTTC. Protein sequence: CASSRIGQASEQYF.

Regarding this clone: At one end the junction does not follow the germline gene, possibly because of a read error. The rearrangement uses TRBV27 and TRBJ1-3; 11 bases match TRBD1. In germline, CDR1 is MNHEY, CDR2 SMNVEV (reference sequence). CDR3 length: 16 amino acids. The CDR3 DNA is TGTGCCAGCAGGTTATCCGGGACAGGGGGTGCTGACACCATATATTTT. Its translation is CASRLSGTGGADTIYF.

The V gene is TRBV4-3, the J gene TRBJ1-4; D is uncertain. The CDR3 contains 15 residues. The ends were cut back, 2 bases at V and 4 bases at J, with 11 bases in the middle. The V gene's germline CDR1 is LGHNA and CDR2 YSLEER. CDR3 in DNA: TGCGCCAGCAGCCAACGGGCCGGGAGTAATGAAAAACTGTTTTTT. It yields the protein CASSQRAGSNEKLFF.

This chain links TRBV19 with TRBJ1-2; 8 bases fit TRBD1. The CDR3 is 14 residues long. The ends lost 6 bases at V and 8 bases at J; junction bases unmatched: 11. Germline V CDR1 and CDR2: LNHDA, SQIVND (reference sequence). The CDR3 here is CASRPGTGAGGYTF. In DNA form, the CDR3 reads TGTGCCAGTAGGCCGGGGACAGGCGCCGGGGGCTACACCTTC.

The chain joins TRBV7-2 to TRBJ2-7, with 8 bases aligning to TRBD1. CDR1 and CDR2 from the germline V gene are SGHTA and FQGNSA. The CDR3 runs to 14 residues. With 5 bases clipped from V and 4 bases from J, the junction kept 7 bases outside the gene matches. CDR3 DNA: TGTGCCAGCAGCAACGGACAGGGTTGGTACGAGCAGTACTTC. It translates to CASSNGQGWYEQYF. Drawing the rest from reference TRBV7-2 and TRBJ2-7, the complete variable domain is GAGVSQSPSNKVTEKGKDVELRCDPISGHTALYWYRQSLGQGLEFLIYFQGNSAPDKSGLPSDRFSAERTGGSVSTLTIQRTQQEDSAVYLCASSNGQGWYEQYFGPGTRLTVT.

This clone was detected once. The chain has TRBV10-2 and TRBJ2-7, with 10 bases that match TRBD1. Germline CDR1 reads WSHSY; CDR2 reads SAAADI. V was pared by 2 bases and J by 6 bases, with 4 bases of the junction left unmatched. The CDR3 has 14 amino acids. The CDR3 sequence is CASSEATGGREQYF. The DNA for the CDR3 is TGCGCCAGCAGTGAGGCGACAGGGGGCCGCGAGCAGTACTTC.

This clone was seen more than once but under ten times. This rearrangement joins TRBV7-3 to TRBJ1-1; 7 positions match TRBD1. The CDR3 contains 15 residues. V lost 2 bases to trimming and J lost 3 bases; unmatched junction nucleotides: 6. CDR1 and CDR2 from the germline V gene are SGHTA and FQGTGA. The CDR3 DNA is TGTGCCAGCAGCTTAGCGGGACAGCCAGACACTGAAGCTTTCTTT. It translates to CASSLAGQPDTEAFF.

This chain links TRBV7-2 with TRBJ2-7, with D perhaps matching TRBD2 (5 bases). The length of the CDR3 is 15 residues. Germline V gives CDR1 SGHTA, CDR2 FQGNSA. V was trimmed by 1 base and J by 7 bases, leaving 17 bases between them. The CDR3 DNA reads TGTGCCAGCAGCTTAGTCACTAGAGCATCGGGAGAGCAGTACTTC. Protein product: CASSLVTRASGEQYF. Supplemented by reference TRBV7-2 and TRBJ2-7, the full variable domain reads GAGVSQSPSNKVTEKGKDVELRCDPISGHTALYWYRQSLGQGLEFLIYFQGNSAPDKSGLPSDRFSAERTGGSVSTLTIQRTQQEDSAVYLCASSLVTRASGEQYFGPGTRLTVT.

This clone occurred a few times. The chain joins TRBV15 to TRBJ1-1; D uncertain. The CDR3 consists of 14 residues. Trimming cost V 1 base and J 4 bases, with 10 bases left between them. Germline V gene sequence: CDR1 LNHNV, CDR2 YYDKDF (reference sequence). This CDR3 is CATSRGLEGTEAFF. CDR3 DNA: TGTGCCACCAGCAGAGGACTGGAGGGCACTGAAGCTTTCTTT.

The chain couples TRBV9 to TRBJ1-1; D is perhaps TRBD1 (5 bases). Germline-derived CDR1 and CDR2 are SGDLS and YYNGEE. V gave up 2 bases and J gave up 0 bases, with 11 bases separating them. CDR3 length equals 15 residues. CDR3 sequence reads: CASSVGQIMNTEAFF. As DNA, the CDR3 is TGTGCCAGCAGCGTCGGACAAATTATGAACACTGAAGCTTTCTTT. Supplemented by reference TRBV9 and TRBJ1-1, the full variable domain reads DSGVTQTPKHLITATGQRVTLRCSPRSGDLSVYWYQQSLDQGLQFLIQYYNGEERAKGNILERFSAQQFPDLHSELNLSSLELGDSALYFCASSVGQIMNTEAFFGQGTRLTVV.

The chain combines TRBV27 with TRBJ2-7; 14 bases are a match to TRBD2. V lost 10 bases to trimming and J lost 3 bases; unmatched junction nucleotides: 14. The CDR3 consists of 17 residues. CDR1 and CDR2 (germline): MNHEY, SMNVEV (reference sequence). The CDR3, as DNA: TGTGCCATAGGGACCGGGACTAGCGGGAGATGGGTCTACGAGCAGTACTTC. Amino acid sequence: CAIGTGTSGRWVYEQYF.

The V and J genes are TRBV6-5 and TRBJ2-5; possible D gene TRBD2, 5 bases. There are 13 residues in the CDR3. Looked up from germline, CDR1 is MNHEY and CDR2 is SVGAGI. Trimming pared 4 bases from V and 5 bases from J, leaving 11 bases between. CDR3 sequence reads: CASSLLESETQYF. CDR3 coding DNA: TGTGCCAGCAGTTTACTAGAGAGTGAGACCCAGTACTTC.

Of note for this clone: Other DNA sequences in this specimen translate into the identical CDR3. V and J are TRBV19 and TRBJ1-1; D is uncertain. The CDR3 loop spans 14 amino acids. In germline, CDR1 is LNHDA, CDR2 SQIVND (reference sequence). Trimming took 1 base from V and 2 from J, leaving 8 bases between them. The CDR3 spells CASSIGRGNTEAFF. CDR3 DNA: TGTGCCAGTAGTATAGGGCGGGGAAACACTGAAGCTTTCTTT.

This chain uses TRBV10-3 with TRBJ1-1; D not resolved. V was clipped by 0 bases and J by 11 bases, with 10 bases between them. CDR3 length equals 12 residues. From germline, CDR1 is ENHRY and CDR2 SYGVKD. CDR3 DNA: TGTGCCATCAGTGAGTCGTCCGGGGTGGCTTTCTTT. Its translation is CAISESSGVAFF.

The rearrangement uses TRBV5-1 and TRBJ2-7; D might be TRBD2 (5 bases). Per germline, CDR1 SGHRS and CDR2 YFSETQ. V was cut by 4 bases and J by 4 bases, with 15 bases left in between. This CDR3 is built from 14 residues. The CDR3 DNA is TGCGCCAGCAGCAGGTCCGGGCGGGTTTACGAGCAGTACTTC. Translation: CASSRSGRVYEQYF.

This chain joins TRBV5-5 and TRBJ1-3; D is ambiguous. Germline CDR1 SGHKS, CDR2 YYEKEE (reference sequence). Trimming removed 2 bases from V and 2 bases from J, with 11 bases in between. This CDR3 region has 15 residues. The CDR3 loop is CASSFSELAGNTIYF. CDR3 in DNA: TGTGCCAGCAGCTTCAGCGAGTTAGCTGGAAACACCATATATTTT. The full variable domain, its missing parts supplied by reference TRBV5-5 and TRBJ1-3, is DAGVTQSPTHLIKTRGQQVTLRCSPISGHKSVSWYQQVLGQGPQFIFQYYEKEERGRGNFPDRFSARQFPNYSSELNVNALLLGDSALYLCASSFSELAGNTIYFGEGSWLTVV.

This clone came up a few times. Its ends do not fully match the called genes, so a read error is possible. The chain combines TRBV4-1 with TRBJ2-7; TRBD2 is a possible D gene (5 bases). This CDR3 is 15 amino acids long. The germline gives CDR1 MGHRA, CDR2 YSYEKL. The CDR3 DNA is TGCGCCAGCACCCAATATGCGGGCTCTTCCTACGAGCAGTACTTC. This codes for CASTQYAGSSYEQYF.

This rearrangement joins TRBV11-2 to TRBJ2-2; 10 bases match TRBD2. The CDR3 runs to 15 residues. Germline CDR1 reads SGHAT; CDR2 reads FQNNGV. V shed 5 bases and J 5 bases; nucleotides not matched to a gene: 5. CDR3 DNA sequence: TGTGCCAGCAGCCGTGGACTAGCGGAAACCGGGGAGCTGTTTTTT. Encoded protein: CASSRGLAETGELFF.

The chain has TRBV4-2 and TRBJ2-1; 13 positions agree with TRBD2. CDR1 and CDR2 (germline): LGHNA, YNFKEQ. The CDR3 is 16 residues long. V lost 4 bases and J lost 5; bases outside the gene matches: 5. CDR3: CASSPLGLAGDNEQFF. DNA of the CDR3: TGTGCCAGCAGCCCCCTTGGACTAGCGGGGGACAATGAGCAGTTCTTC.

CDR3 sequence (DNA): TGTGCCAGCACCCGACTAGCGGTTAGGTACAATGAGCAGTTCTTC. It yields the protein CASTRLAVRYNEQFF. The chain joins TRBV2 to TRBJ2-1, with 9 nucleotides matching TRBD2. The germline V gene has CDR1 SNHLY and CDR2 FYNNEI. V shed 7 bases, J shed 4 bases, and the junction held 8 bases outside the gene matches. The CDR3 runs 15 residues. Drawing the rest from reference TRBV2 and TRBJ2-1, the complete variable domain is EPEVTQTPSHQVTQMGQEVILRCVPISNHLYFYWYRQILGQKVEFLVSFYNNEISEKSEIFDDQFSVERPDGSNFTLKIRSTKLEDSAMYFCASTRLAVRYNEQFFGPGTRLTVL.

This clone was seen only a few times. The chain uses TRBV5-1 and TRBJ1-6, with 9 bases fitting TRBD1. After removal of 4 bases from V and 10 bases from J, the junction contained 9 bases not matched to a gene. The CDR3 covers 15 residues. CDR1 is SGHRS and CDR2 is YFSETQ in the germline V gene. The CDR3 loop reads CASSADRGPTSPLHF. CDR3 in DNA: TGCGCCAGCAGCGCGGACAGGGGACCCACCTCACCCCTCCACTTT. The full variable domain, its missing parts supplied by reference TRBV5-1 and TRBJ1-6, is KAGVTQTPRYLIKTRGQQVTLSCSPISGHRSVSWYQQTPGQGLQFLFEYFSETQRNKGNFPGRFSGRQFSNSRSEMNVSTLELGDSALYLCASSADRGPTSPLHFGNGTRLTVT.

The rearrangement uses TRBV7-2 and TRBJ2-1; 10 bases map to TRBD2. In germline, CDR1 is SGHTA, CDR2 FQGNSA. V lost 5 bases, J lost 4 bases, and 11 bases stayed unmatched. The length of the CDR3 is 17 residues. The CDR3 here is CASSQLRERGGYNEQFF. The CDR3 DNA reads TGTGCCAGCAGCCAACTGAGGGAGCGGGGGGGGTACAATGAGCAGTTCTTC.